These 30 T cell receptor beta chains share one sample of origin, sequenced in a study of blood T cells in healthy people across ages (dated by TCRdb to about 2015). Library creation used 5' RACE. The instrument given in TCRdb is Illumina HiSeq 2500. The second PCR ran for about 6 to 11 cycles and used a J-beta primer mix along with a sample-barcoded 5' primer. TCRdb took the public reads, trimmed them with fastp at Q25, ran MiXCR for clone calling and kept in-frame beta chains. Each entry is one CDR3 protein sequence, shown with its most common DNA and genes. Present in this sample are approximately 790,000 distinct CDR3 sequences, approximately 59% of which were seen just once. Of the sample, 28% falls within the top ten clones. The specimen sequenced was blood. These receptors were taken from a young man in good health.

The chain employs TRBV28 and TRBJ1-4; the D is unclear. This CDR3 has 13 amino acids. Germline V gene data show CDR1 as MDHEN and CDR2 as SYDVKM. V lost 5 bases and J 5 bases, leaving 9 bases between the germline ends. CDR3 in amino acids: CASSPRSNEKLFF. Written as DNA, the CDR3 is TGTGCCAGCAGTCCCCGATCCAATGAAAAACTGTTTTTT.

The chain uses TRBV7-2 and TRBJ1-1, with a weak D call TRBD1 (6 bases). This CDR3 has 15 residues. Germline V gene data show CDR1 as SGHTA and CDR2 as FQGNSA. Between the trimmed V and J ends, which lost 0 bases and 5 bases, there was a span of 13 bases. Written as DNA, the CDR3 is TGTGCCAGCAGCTTAGCGATCCACAGGGTAACTGAAGCTTTCTTT. Amino acid sequence: CASSLAIHRVTEAFF.

This clonotype turned up a few times. This rearrangement joins TRBV10-3 to TRBJ1-2, with a tentative D call TRBD1 (5 bases). The CDR3 is 14 amino acids. The V end was cut by 2 bases, the J end by 3 bases, with 10 bases between. Germline loops: CDR1 ENHRY, CDR2 SYGVKD. The CDR3 protein is CAISEGRVDYGYTF. The CDR3 nucleotides read TGTGCCATCAGTGAGGGCAGGGTAGACTATGGCTACACCTTC.

This chain connects TRBV19 to TRBJ2-1; D unclear. The CDR3 contains 15 residues. The germline V and J ends were trimmed by 0 bases and 0 bases, with 6 bases remaining between them. Germline V gene lookup returns CDR1 LNHDA and CDR2 SQIVND (reference sequence). In DNA form, the CDR3 reads TGTGCCAGTAGTATAGAGGAGTTCTCCTACAATGAGCAGTTCTTC. This codes for CASSIEEFSYNEQFF. Full variable domain (outside the CDR3, taken from reference TRBV19 and TRBJ2-1): DGGITQSPKYLFRKEGQNVTLSCEQNLNHDAMYWYRQDPGQGLRLIYYSQIVNDFQKGDIAEGYSVSREKKESFPLTVTSAQKNPTAFYLCASSIEEFSYNEQFFGPGTRLTVL.

The chain employs TRBV6-2 or TRBV6-3 and TRBJ2-3, with D uncertain. This CDR3 has 16 amino acids. CDR1 is MNHEY and CDR2 is SVGEGT in the germline V gene. Trimming took 8 bases from V and 0 from J, leaving 18 bases between them. The chain's CDR3 is CASGYDGDSSTDTQYF. The DNA for the CDR3 is TGTGCCAGCGGGTACGACGGCGATTCTAGCACAGATACGCAGTATTTT.

This clonotype was seen only a few times. The chain couples TRBV29-1 to TRBJ2-4; a possible D gene is TRBD2 (5 bases). Trimming stripped 4 bases from V and 0 bases from J, with 10 bases between. The CDR3 totals 14 residues. CDR1 SQVTM and CDR2 ANQGSEA come from the germline V gene. In DNA, the CDR3 is TGCAGCGTTGCCGGGGATCTAGCCAAAAACATTCAGTACTTC. It translates to CSVAGDLAKNIQYF.

There are many counts of this clonotype. This rearrangement joins TRBV20-1 to TRBJ2-7; D tentatively fits TRBD1 or TRBD2 (5 bases each). This CDR3 is 14 amino acids long. V was pared by 6 bases and J by 0 bases, with 15 bases between. The germline V gene has CDR1 DFQATT and CDR2 SNEGSKA (reference sequence). The CDR3 DNA reads as TGCAGTGCAACGGGACCAACGAGCTCCTACGAGCAGTACTTC. Translation: CSATGPTSSYEQYF.

The gene calls are TRBV10-3 and TRBJ2-3; no clear D gene. This CDR3 has 13 amino acids. Germline CDR1 reads ENHRY; CDR2 reads SYGVKD. V was trimmed by 6 bases and J by 4 bases, leaving 11 bases between them. The CDR3 DNA sequence: TGTGCCATCAGGAGACCGGGCGCAGATACGCAGTATTTT. It translates to CAIRRPGADTQYF.

The V and J genes are TRBV6-2 or TRBV6-3 and TRBJ2-7; D is possibly TRBD1 (6 bases). CDR3 length equals 15 residues. Trimming removed 3 bases at V and 2 bases at J, with 14 bases between. Germline V gene lookup returns CDR1 MNHEY and CDR2 SVGEGT. CDR3 protein: CASSYNTGLPYEQYF. CDR3 nucleotide sequence: TGTGCCAGCAGTTATAACACAGGGTTGCCCTACGAGCAGTACTTC.

The chain has TRBV3-1 and TRBJ2-4; the match to TRBD2 covers 8 bases. The J call may be wrong; the DNA end is better matched by TRBJ2-7. Germline CDR1 is LGHDT and CDR2 is YNNKEL (reference sequence). This CDR3 is built from 15 residues. The chain's CDR3 is CASSQGVAGLYEQYF. The CDR3 DNA follows: TGTGCCAGCAGCCAAGGTGTAGCGGGGCTCTACGAGCAGTACTTC.

V usage is TRBV6-6 and J usage is TRBJ1-6, with a possible D match to TRBD1 (5 bases). This CDR3 contains 15 residues. The V and J ends lost 0 bases and 5 bases respectively, with 8 bases between them. Germline V lookup: CDR1 MNHNY, CDR2 SVGAGI (reference sequence). The CDR3 coding sequence is TGTGCCAGCAGTTACTCGGGACTAGATAATTCACCCCTCCACTTT. This translates into CASSYSGLDNSPLHF.

As DNA, the CDR3 is TGTGCCAGCAGTGAGACAGGGACCTACTACGAGCAGTACTTC. Residues: CASSETGTYYEQYF. This chain links TRBV12-3 or TRBV12-4 with TRBJ2-4; 7 bases match TRBD1. Judging by the DNA end, TRBJ2-7 fits better; the J call may be wrong. The CDR3 extends over 14 amino acids.

This clonotype was detected only a few times. The chain is built from TRBV4-1 and TRBJ2-7, with TRBD2 matching over 9 bases. V lost 2 bases to trimming and J lost 7 bases; unmatched junction nucleotides: 15. Germline values: CDR1 MGHRA, CDR2 YSYEKL. This CDR3 region has 17 residues. CDR3 DNA: TGCGCCAGCAGCCAACGGTGGTCTAGCGGGGCCCTAGGGGAGCAGTACTTC. It yields the protein CASSQRWSSGALGEQYF.

This chain joins TRBV5-6 and TRBJ2-3; 7 nucleotides match TRBD1. Germline lookup yields CDR1 SGHDT and CDR2 YYEEEE. The length of the CDR3 is 15 residues. The V gene end was trimmed by 2 bases and the J gene end by 4 bases; junction bases not matched to a gene: 7. CDR3: CASSLYDRDSDTQYF. Here the CDR3 DNA reads TGTGCCAGCAGCTTATACGACAGGGATTCAGATACGCAGTATTTT.

The chain recombines TRBV12-3 or TRBV12-4 with TRBJ1-2; no clear D. CDR3 length: 12 amino acids. The V end lost 3 bases, the J end lost 5 bases, and 7 bases lay between the germline ends. The CDR3 sequence: CASSFAQYGYTF. The CDR3 nucleotides are TGTGCCAGCAGTTTTGCGCAGTATGGCTACACCTTC.

This clonotype appeared many times. A much larger clone differs from this one at a single base, so this may be a read error. This rearrangement joins TRBV25-1 to TRBJ2-5, with D perhaps matching TRBD1 (5 bases). The V and J ends lost 8 bases and 11 bases respectively, with 15 bases between them. The CDR3 sequence is 11 residues long. Germline V gene sequence: CDR1 MGHDK, CDR2 SYGVNS. CDR3 sequence (DNA): TGTGCCAGCTTAGGGGTTAATGAGCAGTACTTC. It encodes CASLGVNEQYF.

J is TRBJ2-7 and V is TRBV28; TRBD1 agrees at 7 bases. In germline, CDR1 is MDHEN, CDR2 SYDVKM. V lost 6 bases to trimming and J lost 3 bases; unmatched junction nucleotides: 8. The CDR3 runs to 14 residues. CDR3 region: CASRSAGGGYEQYF. The CDR3 nucleotides read TGTGCCAGCAGATCAGCAGGGGGTGGCTACGAGCAGTACTTC.

The chain joins TRBV7-9 to TRBJ2-5, with a weak D call TRBD1 (6 bases). The DNA end favors TRBJ2-7, so the J call may be wrong. The CDR3 extends over 13 amino acids. The germline CDR1 and CDR2 sequences are SEHNR and FQNEAQ (reference sequence). CDR3 in amino acids: CASSPTRGHEQYF. In nucleotides, the CDR3 is TGTGCCAGCAGCCCAACCAGGGGCCACGAGCAGTACTTC.

A few counts support this clonotype. J is TRBJ2-7 and V is TRBV2; 11 positions match TRBD2. CDR1 is SNHLY, CDR2 FYNNEI, per germline. CDR3 size: 14 residues. V shed 6 bases and J 0 bases; nucleotides not matched to a gene: 1. The CDR3 DNA reads as TGTGCCAGCAGGGGGACTAGCGGCTCCTACGAGCAGTACTTC. Translation: CASRGTSGSYEQYF.

This chain connects TRBV6-5 to TRBJ1-2; D remains ambiguous. CDR1 and CDR2 from the germline V gene are MNHEY and SVGAGI. Trimming left V 4 bases short and J 2 bases short, with 11 bases between. This CDR3 contains 14 residues. The CDR3 here is CASSSVGVNYGYTF. In DNA, the CDR3 is TGTGCCAGCAGTTCGGTTGGGGTAAACTATGGCTACACCTTC.

The chain carries TRBV7-2 and TRBJ2-7; 7 positions match TRBD1. This CDR3 is 16 amino acids long. Germline V gives CDR1 SGHTA, CDR2 FQGNSA. V was clipped by 5 bases and J by 0 bases; unmatched bases: 10. The CDR3 DNA is TGTGCCAGCAGCCTAAGGGACAGCTCCCTCTCCTACGAGCAGTACTTC. This translates into CASSLRDSSLSYEQYF.

This clonotype was seen just once. The chain combines TRBV27 with TRBJ1-1; no reliable D call. The germline CDR1 and CDR2 sequences are MNHEY and SMNVEV (reference sequence). The CDR3 has 14 residues. The ends were cut back, 0 bases at V and 4 bases at J, with 9 bases in the middle. The CDR3 region has the DNA TGTGCCAGCAGTTTATCGGGGTGGATCACTGAAGCTTTCTTT. The encoded protein is CASSLSGWITEAFF.

The chain combines TRBV4-2 with TRBJ2-5; 10 nucleotides match TRBD2. Germline lookup yields CDR1 LGHNA and CDR2 YNFKEQ. This CDR3 region has 18 residues. J lost 4 bases, V lost 0 bases, and 11 bases had no gene match. The CDR3 region has the DNA TGTGCCAGCAGCCAAGAGGGTCTAGCGGGGGTAAGGGGAGAGACCCAGTACTTC. It specifies CASSQEGLAGVRGETQYF.

This clonotype was seen only a few times. The V gene is TRBV28, the J gene TRBJ2-7; D not certain. The germline CDR1 and CDR2 sequences are MDHEN and SYDVKM. V gave up 5 bases and J gave up 6 bases, with 11 bases separating them. The length of the CDR3 is 12 residues. CDR3 region: CASSAQVTEQYF. The CDR3 DNA sequence: TGTGCCAGCAGTGCCCAAGTGACCGAGCAGTACTTC.

The J gene is TRBJ2-1, the V gene TRBV29-1; TRBD2 is a possible D gene (7 bases). Germline values: CDR1 SQVTM, CDR2 ANQGSEA. Trimming removed 6 bases from V and 10 bases from J, with 25 bases in between. The CDR3 consists of 15 residues. The CDR3 sequence is CSVAPGRGPDGEQFF. DNA for the CDR3: TGCAGCGTGGCTCCGGGGCGGGGGCCTGATGGGGAGCAGTTCTTC.

V and J are TRBV15 and TRBJ2-1; D possibly corresponds to TRBD2 (5 bases). Germline values: CDR1 LNHNV, CDR2 YYDKDF (reference sequence). This CDR3 has 16 amino acids. Between the trimmed V and J ends, which lost 2 bases and 4 bases, there was a span of 15 bases. CDR3 sequence: CATSRNRPTGYNEQFF. The CDR3 nucleotides read TGTGCCACCAGCAGAAATAGACCTACGGGGTACAATGAGCAGTTCTTC.

The chain is built from TRBV12-3 or TRBV12-4 and TRBJ2-7, with 7 bases that match TRBD1. The CDR3 runs 14 residues. The V and J ends lost 6 bases and 3 bases, in that order; junction bases with no gene match: 8. As DNA, the CDR3 is TGTGCCAGCAGCCCAATGACAGGGAACTACGAGCAGTACTTC. It yields the protein CASSPMTGNYEQYF.

There are a few counts of this clonotype. The V gene is TRBV25-1, the J gene TRBJ2-1, with 11 bases that match TRBD2. The CDR3 sequence is 16 residues long. CDR1 is MGHDK and CDR2 is SYGVNS in the germline V gene. V lost 4 bases to trimming and J lost 6 bases; unmatched junction nucleotides: 8. The CDR3, as DNA: TGTGCCAGCAGTGCTAAACTAGCGGGGGCCGCCAATGAGCAGTTCTTC. Translated, it gives CASSAKLAGAANEQFF.

This clonotype was recorded a few times. The V call is TRBV15, the J call TRBJ1-6; 8 bases match TRBD1. Germline-derived CDR1 and CDR2 are LNHNV and YYDKDF (reference sequence). Trimming cost V 3 bases and J 6 bases; bases outside gene matches: 7. This CDR3 contains 16 residues. The CDR3 nucleotides read TGTGCCACCAGCAGCCGGTCGACAGGGGTTAATTCACCCCTCCACTTT. It specifies CATSSRSTGVNSPLHF. Full variable domain (remainder filled in from reference TRBV15 and TRBJ1-6): DAMVIQNPRYQVTQFGKPVTLSCSQTLNHNVMYWYQQKSSQAPKLLFHYYDKDFNNEADTPDNFQSRRPNTSFCFLDIRSPGLGDTAMYLCATSSRSTGVNSPLHFGNGTRLTVT.

The CDR3 sequence is CASRNQGLGNEQFF. The CDR3 nucleotides read TGTGCCAGCAGGAACCAGGGGTTAGGGAATGAGCAGTTCTTC. The chain employs TRBV28 and TRBJ2-1; TRBD1 might be the D (6 bases). Germline values: CDR1 MDHEN, CDR2 SYDVKM. Trimming pared 6 bases from V and 7 bases from J, leaving 16 bases between. The CDR3 consists of 14 residues.